These T cell receptor beta chains were read from a single sample in a study of blood T cells in healthy people across ages. From the 5' RACE reads, TCRdb called clonotypes with MiXCR, one entry per CDR3 protein. The sample comprises around 710,000 distinct CDR3 sequences, roughly 43% of which are singletons, and roughly 19% rests with the top ten. The sample consisted of blood. These receptors were obtained from a woman aged 55-70 years in good health. CDR3s include the opening cysteine and the closing phenylalanine or tryptophan. Fields, in order: D gene, J gene, clone size, V gene, CDR3 DNA, CDR3 protein. D genes are given only for firm matches. Size is stated for part of the rows, as once, few or many counts, or as a class when the clone is expanded.

TRBD1 | TRBJ1-2 | many | TRBV4-3 | TGCGCCAGCAGCCAAGCTTTCAGGGGGAATTTGGCTAACTATGGCTACACCTTC | CASSQAFRGNLANYGYTF
. | TRBJ2-7 | . | TRBV20-1 | TGCAGTGCTAGAGACCCGGGCGGCCTCTACTACGAGCAGTACTTC | CSARDPGGLYYEQYF
TRBD2 | TRBJ2-1 | . | TRBV7-6 | TGTGCCTGCAGCTTAGCGCTTGGACTAGCGGGAGTTAATGAGCAGTTCTTC | CACSLALGLAGVNEQFF
TRBD2 | TRBJ2-1 | . | TRBV4-2 | TGTGCCAGCTACCCACTGGCTAGCGGGAGGGTTAGGGAGCAGTTCTTC | CASYPLASGRVREQFF
. | TRBJ2-3 | many | TRBV9 | TGTGCCAGCAGCGTTCGGCAGGGAGTCACAGATACGCAGTATTTT | CASSVRQGVTDTQYF
. | TRBJ1-1 | few | TRBV4-2 | TGTGCCAGCAGCCAAGGAGGGGTATTAACTGAAGCTTTCTTT | CASSQGGVLTEAFF
. | TRBJ2-7 | . | TRBV2 | TGTACCACCGACAGTTCCTACGAGCAGTACTTC | CTTDSSYEQYF
TRBD1 | TRBJ2-1 | . | TRBV11-3 | TGTGCCAGCAGTCTGTCCGGGACAGGGCGTTACAATGAGCAGTTCTTC | CASSLSGTGRYNEQFF
. | TRBJ2-5 | . | TRBV12-3/TRBV12-4 | TGTGCCAGCAGTTTAGCGCAAGGAGGGAAAGAGACCCAGTACTTC | CASSLAQGGKETQYF
TRBD1 | TRBJ2-5 | many | TRBV2 | TGTGCCAGCAGGGATGGGACAGGGGAAGAGACCCAGTACTTC | CASRDGTGEETQYF
. | TRBJ1-1 | few | TRBV7-2 | TGTGCCAGCAGCCCATATATTGAGAGGACTGAAGCTTTCTTT | CASSPYIERTEAFF
. | TRBJ2-5 | many | TRBV18 | TGTGCCAGCTCACCACCCACCCTTCAAGAGACCCAGTACTTC | CASSPPTLQETQYF
. | TRBJ1-1 | . | TRBV29-1 | TGCAGCGTTGTTAAGACGGACACTGAAGCTTTCTTT | CSVVKTDTEAFF